The T cell receptor (beta chain) described here comes from a study of T-cell reconstitution after alpha-beta-depleted transplantation in children. This clonotype occurred a few times. CDR1 MGHRA and CDR2 YSYEKL come from the germline V gene. V was clipped by 3 bases and J by 6 bases; unmatched bases: 6. This CDR3 contains 15 residues. Preparing the TCRbeta library involved the use of unique molecular identifiers. TCRdb re-derived calls from the PCR reads in MiXCR, one entry per CDR3 protein. Here the sample spans 380,000 or so distinct CDR3 sequences, more than 10% being singletons. The receptor was derived from a human donor who donated a stem cell graft to a child with Fanconi anemia. The J gene is TRBJ1-1, the V gene TRBV4-1, with TRBD1 identical over 11 bases. Material: PBMCs, obtained from the stem cell graft. The CDR3 region is CASSQGQGEGAEAFF. In nucleotides, the CDR3 is TGCGCCAGCAGCCAGGGACAGGGGGAAGGAGCTGAAGCTTTCTTT.